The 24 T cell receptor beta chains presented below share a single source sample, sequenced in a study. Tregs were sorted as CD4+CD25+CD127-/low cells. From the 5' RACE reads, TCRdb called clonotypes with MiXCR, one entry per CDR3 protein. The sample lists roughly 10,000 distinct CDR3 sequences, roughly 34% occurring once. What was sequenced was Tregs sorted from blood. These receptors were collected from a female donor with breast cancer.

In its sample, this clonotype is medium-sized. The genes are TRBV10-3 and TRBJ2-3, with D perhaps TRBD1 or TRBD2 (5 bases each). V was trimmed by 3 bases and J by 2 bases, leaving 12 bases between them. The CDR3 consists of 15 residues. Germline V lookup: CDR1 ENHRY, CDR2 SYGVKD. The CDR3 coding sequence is TGTGCCATCAGTGAAGGGGACGGGGACACAGATACGCAGTATTTT. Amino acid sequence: CAISEGDGDTDTQYF.

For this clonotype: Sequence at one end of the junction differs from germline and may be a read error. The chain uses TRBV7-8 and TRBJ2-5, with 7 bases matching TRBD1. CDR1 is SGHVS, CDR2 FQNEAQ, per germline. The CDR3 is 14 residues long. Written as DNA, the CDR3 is TGTGCCAACAGCTTGGGACAGCTATTGGAGACCCAGTACTTC. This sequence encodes CANSLGQLLETQYF.

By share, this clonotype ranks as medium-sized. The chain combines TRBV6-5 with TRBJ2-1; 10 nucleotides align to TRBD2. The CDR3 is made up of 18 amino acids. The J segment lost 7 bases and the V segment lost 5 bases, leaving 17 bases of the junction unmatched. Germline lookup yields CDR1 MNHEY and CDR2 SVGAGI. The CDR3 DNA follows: TGTGCCAGCAGTCGCGAGGTGGGTCTAGCGGGAGAGTTTAATGAGCAGTTCTTC. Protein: CASSREVGLAGEFNEQFF.

CDR3 in DNA: TGTGCCAGCTCACCTCAGTTTACAGAGTACACAGATACGCAGTATTTT. Translated: CASSPQFTEYTDTQYF. V is TRBV18 and J is TRBJ2-3; no reliable D call. Per germline, CDR1 KGHSH and CDR2 LQKENI. The CDR3 extends over 16 amino acids. V lost 3 bases and J lost 2, with 15 bases in between.

The CDR3 loop is CASSRTGLITEAFF. The CDR3 region has the DNA TGCGCCAGCAGCCGCACAGGGCTCATCACTGAAGCTTTCTTT. V and J are TRBV5-1 and TRBJ1-1; a possible D gene is TRBD1 (6 bases). The germline V and J ends were trimmed by 4 bases and 4 bases, with 14 bases remaining between them. The germline V gene has CDR1 SGHRS and CDR2 YFSETQ. The CDR3 runs 14 residues. Variable domain in full (rest from reference TRBV5-1 and TRBJ1-1): KAGVTQTPRYLIKTRGQQVTLSCSPISGHRSVSWYQQTPGQGLQFLFEYFSETQRNKGNFPGRFSGRQFSNSRSEMNVSTLELGDSALYLCASSRTGLITEAFFGQGTRLTVV.

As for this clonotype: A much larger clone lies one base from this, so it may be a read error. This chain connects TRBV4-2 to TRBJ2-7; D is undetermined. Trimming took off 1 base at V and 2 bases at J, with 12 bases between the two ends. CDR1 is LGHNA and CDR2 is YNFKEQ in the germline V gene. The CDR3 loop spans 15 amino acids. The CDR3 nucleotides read TGTGCCAGCAGCCAAGTGTTTGGTAGGACCTACGAGCAGTACTTC. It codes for CASSQVFGRTYEQYF.

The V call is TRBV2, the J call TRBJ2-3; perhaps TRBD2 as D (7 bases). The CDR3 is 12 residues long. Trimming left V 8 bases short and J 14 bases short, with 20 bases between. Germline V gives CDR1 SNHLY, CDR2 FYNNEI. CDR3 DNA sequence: TGTGCCAGCGGAAGGGGGGAGGGCCTCCGGTATTTT. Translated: CASGRGEGLRYF.

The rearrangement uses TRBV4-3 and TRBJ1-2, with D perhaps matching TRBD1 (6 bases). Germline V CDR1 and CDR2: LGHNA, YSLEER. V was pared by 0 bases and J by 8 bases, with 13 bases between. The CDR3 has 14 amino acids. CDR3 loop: CASSQEQGTLGYTF. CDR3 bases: TGCGCCAGCAGCCAAGAACAGGGAACATTGGGCTACACCTTC.

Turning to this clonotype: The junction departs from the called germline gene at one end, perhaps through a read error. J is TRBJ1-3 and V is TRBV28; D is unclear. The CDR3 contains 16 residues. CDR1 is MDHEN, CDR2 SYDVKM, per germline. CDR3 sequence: CASRVVGSLSGSTIYF. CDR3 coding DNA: TGTGCCAGCCGGGTAGTGGGCAGCCTCTCTGGAAGCACCATATATTTT.

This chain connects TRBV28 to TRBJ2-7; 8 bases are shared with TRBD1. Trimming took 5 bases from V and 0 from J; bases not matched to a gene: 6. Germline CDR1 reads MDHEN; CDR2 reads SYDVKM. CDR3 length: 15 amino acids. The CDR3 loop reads CASSQYTGGSYEQYF. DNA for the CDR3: TGTGCCAGCAGTCAATACACAGGGGGCTCCTACGAGCAGTACTTC.

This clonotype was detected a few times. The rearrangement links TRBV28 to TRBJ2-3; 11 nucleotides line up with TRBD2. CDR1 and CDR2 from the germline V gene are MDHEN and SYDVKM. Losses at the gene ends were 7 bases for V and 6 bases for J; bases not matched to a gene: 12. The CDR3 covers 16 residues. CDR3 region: CASKLRLAGSWDTQYF. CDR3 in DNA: TGTGCCAGCAAACTTCGACTAGCGGGGTCTTGGGATACGCAGTATTTT.

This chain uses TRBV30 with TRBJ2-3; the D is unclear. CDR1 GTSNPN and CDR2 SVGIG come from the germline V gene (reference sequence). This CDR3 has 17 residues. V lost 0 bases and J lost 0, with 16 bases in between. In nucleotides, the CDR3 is TGTGCCTGGAGTGTACTCAAGACGGAATATAGCACAGATACGCAGTATTTT. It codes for CAWSVLKTEYSTDTQYF.

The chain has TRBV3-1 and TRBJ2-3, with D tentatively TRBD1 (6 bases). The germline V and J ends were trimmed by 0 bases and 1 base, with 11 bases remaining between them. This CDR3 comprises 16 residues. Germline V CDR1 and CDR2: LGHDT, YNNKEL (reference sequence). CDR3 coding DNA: TGTGCCAGCAGCCAAGAGAGTCCAGGGGGCACAGATACGCAGTATTTT. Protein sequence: CASSQESPGGTDTQYF.

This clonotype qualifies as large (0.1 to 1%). CDR3 sequence: CSAILAATPYV. The DNA of the CDR3 is TGCAGTGCTATACTAGCGGCAACGCCATACGTC. This chain connects TRBV20-1 to TRBJ2-7, with TRBD2 identical over 8 bases. The CDR3 has 11 amino acids. The V and J ends lost 4 bases and 13 bases, in that order; junction bases with no gene match: 9. CDR1 is DFQATT and CDR2 is SNEGSKA in the germline V gene (reference sequence).

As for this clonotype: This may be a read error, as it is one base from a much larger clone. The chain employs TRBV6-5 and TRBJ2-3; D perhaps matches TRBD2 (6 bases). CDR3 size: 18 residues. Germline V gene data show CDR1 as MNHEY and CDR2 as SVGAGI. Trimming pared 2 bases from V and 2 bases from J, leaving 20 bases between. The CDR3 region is CASSYRPLAEGNTDTQYF. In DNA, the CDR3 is TGTGCCAGCAGTTACAGGCCATTAGCGGAGGGAAACACAGATACGCAGTATTTT.

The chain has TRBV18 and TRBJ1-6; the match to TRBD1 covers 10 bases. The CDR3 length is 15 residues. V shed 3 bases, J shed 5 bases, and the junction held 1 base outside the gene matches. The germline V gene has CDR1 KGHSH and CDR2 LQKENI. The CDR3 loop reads CASSPGQGNNSPLHF. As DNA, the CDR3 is TGTGCCAGCTCACCGGGACAGGGGAATAATTCACCCCTCCACTTT. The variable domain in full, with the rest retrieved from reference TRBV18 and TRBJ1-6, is NAGVMQNPRHLVRRRGQEARLRCSPMKGHSHVYWYRQLPEEGLKFMVYLQKENIIDESGMPKERFSAEFPKEGPSILRIQQVVRGDSAAYFCASSPGQGNNSPLHFGNGTRLTVT.

CDR3 sequence: CASSRRGSTDTQYF. DNA for the CDR3: TGTGCCAGCAGTAGGCGGGGTAGCACAGATACGCAGTATTTT. The chain is built from TRBV13 and TRBJ2-3; possible D gene TRBD2, 6 bases. V lost 6 bases and J lost 0, with 10 bases in between. CDR1 and CDR2 from the germline V gene are PRHDT and FYEKMQ (reference sequence). The CDR3 spans 14 residues.

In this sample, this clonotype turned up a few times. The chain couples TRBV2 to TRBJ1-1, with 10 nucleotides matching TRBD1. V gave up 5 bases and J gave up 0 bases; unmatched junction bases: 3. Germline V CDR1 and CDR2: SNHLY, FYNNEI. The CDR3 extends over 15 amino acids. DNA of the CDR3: TGTGCCAGCAGTCGACAGGGGGCAATGAACACTGAAGCTTTCTTT. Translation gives CASSRQGAMNTEAFF.

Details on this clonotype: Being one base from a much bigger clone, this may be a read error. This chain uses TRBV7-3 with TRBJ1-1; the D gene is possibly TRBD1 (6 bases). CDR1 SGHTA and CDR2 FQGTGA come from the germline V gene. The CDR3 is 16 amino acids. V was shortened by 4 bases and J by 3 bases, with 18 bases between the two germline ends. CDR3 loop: CASSSLLGGRDTEAFF. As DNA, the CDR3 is TGTGCCAGCAGCTCATTATTAGGGGGTAGGGACACTGAAGCTTTCTTT.

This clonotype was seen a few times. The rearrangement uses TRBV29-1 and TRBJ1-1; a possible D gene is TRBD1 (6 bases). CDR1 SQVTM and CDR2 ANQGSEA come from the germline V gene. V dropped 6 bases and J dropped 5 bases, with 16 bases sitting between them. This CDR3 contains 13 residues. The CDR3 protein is CSVAGGGWTEAFF. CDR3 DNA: TGCAGCGTGGCCGGGGGGGGCTGGACTGAAGCTTTCTTT.

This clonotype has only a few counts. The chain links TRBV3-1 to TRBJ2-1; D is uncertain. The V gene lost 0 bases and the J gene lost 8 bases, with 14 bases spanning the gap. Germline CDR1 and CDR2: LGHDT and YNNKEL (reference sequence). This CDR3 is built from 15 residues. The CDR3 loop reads CASSQEHERGDEQFF. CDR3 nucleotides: TGTGCCAGCAGCCAAGAGCACGAGCGCGGCGATGAGCAGTTCTTC.

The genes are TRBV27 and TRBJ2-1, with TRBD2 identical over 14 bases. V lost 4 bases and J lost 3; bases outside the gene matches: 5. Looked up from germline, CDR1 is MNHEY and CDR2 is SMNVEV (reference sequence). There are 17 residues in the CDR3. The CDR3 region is CASSSQTSGRVYNEQFF. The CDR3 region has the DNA TGTGCCAGCAGTTCCCAGACTAGCGGGAGGGTCTACAATGAGCAGTTCTTC.

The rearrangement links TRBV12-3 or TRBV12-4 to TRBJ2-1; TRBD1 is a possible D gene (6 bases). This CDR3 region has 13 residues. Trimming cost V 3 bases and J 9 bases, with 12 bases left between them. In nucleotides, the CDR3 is TGTGCCAGCAGTTTCTCAGGGGAAAGTGAGCAGTTCTTC. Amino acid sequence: CASSFSGESEQFF.

In DNA form, the CDR3 reads TGTGCCAGCACGGTGCTAACAGAGAACACTGAAGCTTTCTTT. This sequence encodes CASTVLTENTEAFF. The genes are TRBV6-1 and TRBJ1-1; D is unresolved. V lost 7 bases to trimming and J lost 1 base, with 13 bases between them. The CDR3 loop spans 14 amino acids. Germline V gives CDR1 MNHNS, CDR2 SASEGT.